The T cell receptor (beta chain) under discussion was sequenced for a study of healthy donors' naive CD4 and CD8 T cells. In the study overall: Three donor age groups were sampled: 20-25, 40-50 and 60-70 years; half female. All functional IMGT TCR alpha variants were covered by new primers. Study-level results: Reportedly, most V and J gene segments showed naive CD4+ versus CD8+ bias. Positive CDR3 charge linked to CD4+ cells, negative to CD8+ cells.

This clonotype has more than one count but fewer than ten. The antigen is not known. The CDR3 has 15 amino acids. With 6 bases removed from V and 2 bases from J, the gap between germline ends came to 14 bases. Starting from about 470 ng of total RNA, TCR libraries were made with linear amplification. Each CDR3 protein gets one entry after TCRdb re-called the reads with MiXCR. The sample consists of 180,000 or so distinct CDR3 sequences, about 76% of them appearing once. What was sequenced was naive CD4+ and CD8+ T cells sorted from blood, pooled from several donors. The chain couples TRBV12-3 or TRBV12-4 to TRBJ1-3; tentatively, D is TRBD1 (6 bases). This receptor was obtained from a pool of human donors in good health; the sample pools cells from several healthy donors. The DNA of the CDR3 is TGTGCCAGCAGCTGGGACATGATCACTGGAAACACCATATATTTT. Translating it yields CASSWDMITGNTIYF.